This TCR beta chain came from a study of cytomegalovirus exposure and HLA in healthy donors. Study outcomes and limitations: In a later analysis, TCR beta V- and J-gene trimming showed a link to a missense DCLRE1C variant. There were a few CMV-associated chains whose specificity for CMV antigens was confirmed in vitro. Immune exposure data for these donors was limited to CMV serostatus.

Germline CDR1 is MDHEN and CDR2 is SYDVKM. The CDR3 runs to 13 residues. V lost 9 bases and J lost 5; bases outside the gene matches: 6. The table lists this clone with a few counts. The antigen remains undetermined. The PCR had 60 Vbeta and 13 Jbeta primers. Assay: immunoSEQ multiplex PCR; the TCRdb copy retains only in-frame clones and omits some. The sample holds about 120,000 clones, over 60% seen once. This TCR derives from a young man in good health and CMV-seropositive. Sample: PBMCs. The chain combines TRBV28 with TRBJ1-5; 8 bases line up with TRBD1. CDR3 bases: TGTGCCAGTTCCGACAGGGGCCATCAGCCCCAGCATTTT. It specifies CASSDRGHQPQHF. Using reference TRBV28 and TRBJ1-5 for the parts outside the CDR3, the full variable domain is DVKVTQSSRYLVKRTGEKVFLECVQDMDHENMFWYRQDPGLGLRLIYFSYDVKMKEKGDIPEGYSVSREKKERFSLILESASTNQTSMYLCASSDRGHQPQHFGDGTRLSIL.